The source of this TCR beta chain is a study of control samples from healthy donors and cancer patients. Germline V gives CDR1 SGHTA, CDR2 FQGTGA. V trimming: 6 bases; J trimming: 1 base; junction bases outside the gene matches: 5. There are 16 residues in the CDR3. Profiled with immunoSEQ multiplex PCR; TCRdb holds only in-frame clones, not every one. The table shows 100,000 or so clones, with 83% occurring only once. With regard to this clone: The same CDR3 is also encoded by other DNA sequences in this sample.

The chain is built from TRBV7-3 and TRBJ2-3; 12 bases agree with TRBD2. The clonotype was recovered from a woman aged 45-59 years in good health. Sequenced input: blood. The CDR3 here is CASSRSSGGGTDTQYF. CDR3 DNA sequence: TGTGCCAGCAGTCGGTCTAGCGGGGGGGGCACAGATACGCAGTATTTT.